The TCR beta chain under discussion was sequenced for a study of blood T cells in healthy people across ages (dated by TCRdb to the mid-2010s). Study-level background: In model experiments, template switching captured roughly one uniquely barcoded TCR beta cDNA molecule for every two T cells. The donors were divided into four age groups: young (average roughly 15 years), middle-aged (about 39), aged (approximately 62) and long-lived (roughly 82). Two additional independent replicas of 1 million unique cDNA reads from the same blood draw were analyzed for two donors (one aged 18 to 29 and one aged 80 or older). To track age-related changes in TCR beta repertoire diversity, the study relied on deep sequencing normalized with unique cDNA molecular identifiers. To avoid experimental bias, donors of different ages were randomly spread across the sequencing lanes. Summary of the overall study and its limitations: Observed TCR beta diversity correlated strongly with the percentage of naive T cells measured by flow cytometry. Because profiling used bulk unsorted PBMCs, naive and antigen-experienced compartments could not be compared conclusively. Because donor CMV infection status was unknown, age-related changes in expanded clonotypes were potentially confounded. As age increased, observed TCR beta diversity per million T cells dropped in a roughly linear way, and a significant reduction was already evident by age 40. Compared with the aged group, the long-lived group had more naive CD4+ T cells, fewer expanded clones and increased TCR diversity, suggesting age selection. Estimates of total diversity from one million sequenced T cells were regarded as lower bounds and underestimates.

Receptor amplification or capture employed 5' RACE. Sequencing was performed on an Illumina HiSeq 2500. The second PCR ran for about 6 to 12 cycles and used a J-beta primer mix along with a sample-barcoded 5' primer. A template-switch 5' adaptor carrying 12 random nucleotides introduced a unique molecular identifier onto each TCR beta cDNA molecule. Each sample yielded at least 2.5 million CDR3-containing paired-end reads. First-strand cDNA synthesis was performed from all RNA using the Mint cDNA synthesis kit, with priming by a TRBC-specific oligonucleotide. Following uracil-DNA glycosylase treatment, all cDNA underwent a first 18-cycle PCR with the universal primers M1SS and BC2_uni_R. In the paper's pipeline: For normalization, 1 million high-quality reads were randomly selected from each sample, with every read carrying a distinct molecular identifier. Instead of being binned into consensus sequences, reads with shared molecular identifiers were discarded. MiTCR, with a Q25 quality threshold and the strictest error-elimination algorithm, was used for CDR3 identification, clonotype clustering and error correction. A nonparametric unseen species model using Euler transformation provided a lower-bound estimate of total TCR beta diversity. TCRdb reprocessed the public reads (quality trimming at Q25 with fastp, clone calling with MiXCR) and kept in-frame beta chains. Each entry is one CDR3 protein sequence, shown with its most common DNA and genes. TCRdb assigned the V and J calls; the authors' analysis was not used. Here the sample has 1.5 million to 2 million distinct CDR3 sequences; 49% occur a single time. In total, the top ten clones hold over 2% of the sample.

As for this clonotype: Its cognate antigen has yet to be identified. Base quality data are lacking; no much larger clone is found one base away.

The 39 donors, aged about 6 to 95 years, were systemically healthy Caucasian individuals from Russia. Each donor gave about 9.7 milliliters of peripheral blood, drawn into EDTA-treated Vacutainer tubes. Ficoll-Paque density-gradient centrifugation was used to isolate PBMCs, with at least 6.5 million obtained per sample. Trizol reagent was used to extract total RNA from PBMCs, with at least 6 micrograms per sample. For every donor, an aliquot of PBMCs went through flow cytometry to measure the percentages of naive CD45RAhigh/CD27high T cells. The germline V gene provides CDR1 MDHEN and CDR2 SYDVKM. V sheds 2 bases and J sheds 4 bases, leaving 13 bases between their ends. The CDR3, from cysteine to phenylalanine, totals 15 residues. The kept DNA is CDR3 alone, 45 bases in frame from the first base.

The chain is encoded by TRBV28 joined to TRBJ2-3; the D gene is possibly TRBD2, with 5 bases matching. Source material: blood. The sequence derives from a woman aged 40 to 50 in good health. The nucleotides read TGTGCCAGCAGTTTAACTAGTGAGCTTTCAGATACGCAGTATTTT. The encoded protein is CASSLTSELSDTQYF. The full variable domain, with segments outside the CDR3 supplied by the reference TRBV28 and TRBJ2-3 proteins, appears as DVKVTQSSRYLVKRTGEKVFLECVQDMDHENMFWYRQDPGLGLRLIYFSYDVKMKEKGDIPEGYSVSREKKERFSLILESASTNQTSMYLCASSLTSELSDTQYFGPGTRLTVL.